The T cell receptor (beta chain) under discussion was sequenced for a study of tumor-infiltrating lymphocytes in primary liver carcinoma. Overall study findings and caveats: Tumor-adjacent and tumor-blood pairs shared a smaller degree of overlap than tumor region pairs.

Using a constant-region primer together with ProtoScript II reverse transcriptase, TCR beta cDNA was made from 500 ng of total RNA. ARM-PCR, slightly modified, supplied the TCR beta libraries through three nested multiplex PCR rounds. TCRdb called the multiplex PCR reads again in MiXCR, with one record for every CDR3 protein. The sample carries 300,000 to 400,000 distinct CDR3 sequences, around three fifths recorded once. Regarding this clonotype: Its antigen remains unknown. A much bigger clone sits one base away, suggesting this may be a read error.

Extraction also yielded germline DNA, while blood RNA was obtained from unsorted whole blood. Material: peripheral blood. The clonotype was recovered from a man aged 35-49 years with primary liver carcinoma and hepatitis B virus infection.

The CDR3 DNA sequence: TGCGCCAGCAGCCAAGTGGCCGGGACATGGCCCCAAGAGACCCAGTACTTC. It encodes CASSQVAGTWPQETQYF. The V and J genes are TRBV4-1 and TRBJ2-5, with D perhaps TRBD1 (6 bases). CDR1 and CDR2 (germline): MGHRA, YSYEKL. V shed 1 base and J shed 1 base, with 16 bases lying between them. This CDR3 comprises 17 residues.